These 28 T cell receptor beta chains share one sample of origin, sequenced in a study of blood T cell repertoires in COVID-19. Some clones are missing from TCRdb's copy, which holds only in-frame ones; the method was immunoSEQ multiplex PCR. The sample has approximately 130,000 clones; around 80% are singletons. Sequencing was carried out using peripheral blood. These receptors were collected from a human donor in a cohort sampled during active COVID-19.

By share, this clone counts as medium-sized. The V and J genes are TRBV2 and TRBJ1-4, with 7 nucleotides matching TRBD1. V lost 6 bases to trimming and J lost 3 bases; unmatched junction nucleotides: 4. This CDR3 has 14 amino acids. Germline V gives CDR1 SNHLY, CDR2 FYNNEI. The CDR3 DNA sequence: TGTGCCAGCAGGAGGACAGGAGCTAATGAAAAACTGTTTTTT. It translates to CASRRTGANEKLFF. The full variable domain, with the rest looked up from reference TRBV2 and TRBJ1-4, is EPEVTQTPSHQVTQMGQEVILRCVPISNHLYFYWYRQILGQKVEFLVSFYNNEISEKSEIFDDQFSVERPDGSNFTLKIRSTKLEDSAMYFCASRRTGANEKLFFGSGTQLSVL.

The chain is built from TRBV27 and TRBJ2-1, with 7 bases aligning to TRBD1. The CDR3 runs to 15 residues. Trimming at V came to 5 bases and at J to 2 bases, leaving 6 bases not matched to a gene. Per germline, CDR1 MNHEY and CDR2 SMNVEV (reference sequence). The DNA of the CDR3 is TGTGCCAGCAGTCCTCGACAGGGAGCCTACAATGAGCAGTTCTTC. Its translation: CASSPRQGAYNEQFF.

The genes are TRBV18 and TRBJ2-3, with 7 positions matching TRBD2. CDR1 is KGHSH and CDR2 is LQKENI in the germline V gene. The J segment lost 6 bases and the V segment lost 3 bases, leaving 6 bases of the junction unmatched. CDR3 length: 14 amino acids. CDR3 DNA: TGTGCCAGCTCACCGCGACTAGCAGGGGATACGCAGTATTTT. As protein: CASSPRLAGDTQYF. The whole variable domain, remainder taken from reference TRBV18 and TRBJ2-3, is NAGVMQNPRHLVRRRGQEARLRCSPMKGHSHVYWYRQLPEEGLKFMVYLQKENIIDESGMPKERFSAEFPKEGPSILRIQQVVRGDSAAYFCASSPRLAGDTQYFGPGTRLTVL.

This chain uses TRBV5-6 with TRBJ2-5; 7 bases are a match to TRBD2. The junction had 3 bases not matched to a gene; V was cut back by 1 base and J by 3 bases. Per germline, CDR1 SGHDT and CDR2 YYEEEE. The CDR3 runs to 14 residues. CDR3 in DNA: TGTGCCAGCAGCTTGCGGGCGGGGGAAGAGACCCAGTACTTC. The encoded protein is CASSLRAGEETQYF.

The rearrangement links TRBV5-4 to TRBJ2-5; 14 bases line up with TRBD2. Germline CDR1 and CDR2: SGHNT and YYREEE (reference sequence). Trimming at V came to 4 bases and at J to 5 bases, leaving 4 bases not matched to a gene. The CDR3 contains 15 residues. For the CDR3, the DNA is TGTGCCAGCAGCCGACTAGCGGGGGGGCGTGAGACCCAGTACTTC. Its translation is CASSRLAGGRETQYF.

The chain recombines TRBV2 with TRBJ2-1; no definite D call. The CDR3 spans 13 residues. V dropped 1 base and J dropped 4 bases, with 5 bases sitting between them. Germline V gene sequence: CDR1 SNHLY, CDR2 FYNNEI. The CDR3 DNA sequence: TGTGCCAGCAGTGAAGGGGCTTACAATGAGCAGTTCTTC. It is translated as CASSEGAYNEQFF.

The chain links TRBV6-1 to TRBJ2-7, with D tentatively TRBD2 (6 bases). V lost 4 bases and J 6 bases, leaving 22 bases between the germline ends. The CDR3 spans 16 residues. Germline CDR1 and CDR2: MNHNS and SASEGT. The CDR3 here is CASSGSGLTGGSEQYF. The CDR3 region has the DNA TGTGCCAGCAGTGGATCGGGACTCACAGGAGGGTCCGAGCAGTACTTC.

This chain connects TRBV4-1 to TRBJ2-5, with TRBD1 matching over 11 bases. V dropped 4 bases and J dropped 2; count of bases not matched to a gene: 3. This CDR3 has 15 amino acids. From germline, CDR1 is MGHRA and CDR2 YSYEKL. The CDR3 nucleotides read TGCGCCAGCAGCCCAGGACAGGGGGCACAAGAGACCCAGTACTTC. Translated: CASSPGQGAQETQYF.

In DNA, the CDR3 is TGTGCCAGCACCTCGACAGGGGGGTACGAAAAACTGTTTTTT. Translation: CASTSTGGYEKLFF. The V gene is TRBV27, the J gene TRBJ1-4, with TRBD1 matching 9 bases. The CDR3 is 14 residues long. Losses at the gene ends were 7 bases for V and 8 bases for J; bases not matched to a gene: 8. The V gene's germline CDR1 is MNHEY and CDR2 SMNVEV (reference sequence).

The chain links TRBV28 to TRBJ2-7; 9 bases agree with TRBD1. This CDR3 has 17 residues. The germline V gene encodes CDR1 MDHEN and CDR2 SYDVKM. Losses at the gene ends were 6 bases for V and 3 bases for J; bases not matched to a gene: 15. The CDR3 region is CASRHALDRGMNYEQYF. The CDR3 DNA sequence: TGTGCCAGCAGACATGCACTCGACAGGGGGATGAACTACGAGCAGTACTTC.

The gene calls are TRBV18 and TRBJ1-1; 7 bases match TRBD1. CDR1 and CDR2 from the germline V gene are KGHSH and LQKENI. This CDR3 has 16 residues. V lost 3 bases and J lost 4; bases outside the gene matches: 11. The CDR3 region is CASSPREGALSTEAFF. The CDR3, as DNA: TGTGCCAGCTCACCCAGAGAGGGGGCGCTTAGCACTGAAGCTTTCTTT.

The chain links TRBV28 to TRBJ2-7; tentatively, D is TRBD1 (5 bases). CDR1 and CDR2 from the germline V gene are MDHEN and SYDVKM. V lost 5 bases and J lost 6, with 20 bases in between. CDR3 length: 15 residues. The CDR3 DNA reads as TGTGCCAGCAGTCCTGCTGGGGCAGGGTGGGGCGAGCAGTACTTC. It is translated as CASSPAGAGWGEQYF.

CDR3 sequence reads: CASSLDIGGENIQYF. The CDR3, as DNA: TGTGCCAGCAGCTTAGATATTGGAGGAGAAAACATTCAGTACTTC. V usage is TRBV11-2 and J usage is TRBJ2-4; tentative D call: TRBD2 (5 bases). Trimming left V 0 bases short and J 5 bases short, with 11 bases between. This CDR3 comprises 15 residues. Germline CDR1 reads SGHAT; CDR2 reads FQNNGV.

This clone was detected only a few times. V is TRBV7-9 and J is TRBJ1-5; D call uncertain. The CDR3 sequence is 15 residues long. The V gene's germline CDR1 is SEHNR and CDR2 FQNEAQ (reference sequence). V was cut by 1 base and J by 1 base, with 8 bases left in between. In DNA form, the CDR3 reads TGTGCCAGCAGCTTAGGCCCGGGAAGCAATCAGCCCCAGCATTTT. This codes for CASSLGPGSNQPQHF.

This chain links TRBV7-8 with TRBJ2-2; weak D call: TRBD1 (6 bases). Germline V lookup: CDR1 SGHVS, CDR2 FQNEAQ. V gave up 7 bases and J gave up 2 bases, with 14 bases separating them. The CDR3 has 15 amino acids. The CDR3 DNA reads TGTGCCAGCACCCTATACAGGGTAAACACCGGGGAGCTGTTTTTT. As protein: CASTLYRVNTGELFF. The full variable domain, with the rest looked up from reference TRBV7-8 and TRBJ2-2, is GAGVSQSPRYKVAKRGQDVALRCDPISGHVSLFWYQQALGQGPEFLTYFQNEAQLDKSGLPSDRFFAERPEGSVSTLKIQRTQQEDSAVYLCASTLYRVNTGELFFGEGSRLTVL.

The CDR3 spells CASSATGSNQPQHF. CDR3 bases: TGTGCCAGCAGTGCGACCGGGAGCAATCAGCCCCAGCATTTT. V is TRBV2 and J is TRBJ1-5; D uncertain. Between the trimmed V and J ends, which lost 4 bases and 1 base, there was a span of 8 bases. The germline gives CDR1 SNHLY, CDR2 FYNNEI. The CDR3 contains 14 residues.

The chain is built from TRBV27 and TRBJ2-6, with D perhaps TRBD2 (7 bases). Germline values: CDR1 MNHEY, CDR2 SMNVEV (reference sequence). With 2 bases removed from V and 4 bases from J, the gap between germline ends came to 9 bases. The CDR3 covers 15 residues. Here the CDR3 DNA reads TGTGCCAGCAGTTTAGCGGGGGCCGGGGCCAACGTCCTGACTTTC. It specifies CASSLAGAGANVLTF.

The J gene is TRBJ2-7, the V gene TRBV6-6, with 10 bases matching TRBD1. V lost 2 bases and J lost 6; bases outside the gene matches: 4. This CDR3 spans 14 amino acids. The germline V gene has CDR1 MNHNY and CDR2 SVGAGI (reference sequence). The DNA of the CDR3 is TGTGCCAGCAGTTACGACAGGGGGCGTGTCGAGCAGTACTTC. This translates into CASSYDRGRVEQYF.

The chain recombines TRBV18 with TRBJ2-7, with D tentatively TRBD1 (6 bases). Trimming cost V 2 bases and J 0 bases, with 17 bases left between them. The CDR3 is made up of 17 amino acids. The germline CDR1 and CDR2 sequences are KGHSH and LQKENI. The CDR3 is CASSPLQTGRSSYEQYF. The CDR3 DNA sequence: TGTGCCAGCTCACCATTACAAACAGGGAGATCCTCCTACGAGCAGTACTTC.

The CDR3 loop is CASSVGLAGTLEQFF. The CDR3 DNA follows: TGTGCCAGCAGCGTCGGTTTAGCGGGTACCCTTGAGCAGTTCTTC. This sequence joins TRBV9 and TRBJ2-1, with 7 bases aligning to TRBD2. J lost 9 bases, V lost 2 bases, and 11 bases had no gene match. The V gene's germline CDR1 is SGDLS and CDR2 YYNGEE. The length of the CDR3 is 15 residues.

The chain couples TRBV7-9 to TRBJ2-3, with 8 positions matching TRBD2. Germline values: CDR1 SEHNR, CDR2 FQNEAQ (reference sequence). This CDR3 is 12 amino acids long. V was clipped by 11 bases and J by 6 bases; unmatched bases: 7. This CDR3 reads CAAGGTVDTQYF. Here the CDR3 DNA reads TGTGCCGCGGGGGGAACCGTGGATACGCAGTATTTT.

V is TRBV4-1 and J is TRBJ2-2; 7 bases map to TRBD1. V was clipped by 4 bases and J by 0 bases; unmatched bases: 5. Per the germline V gene, CDR1 is MGHRA and CDR2 is YSYEKL. The length of the CDR3 is 16 residues. CDR3 loop: CASSLMGTANTGELFF. The CDR3 nucleotides are TGCGCCAGCAGCCTTATGGGGACAGCGAACACCGGGGAGCTGTTTTTT.

This chain connects TRBV29-1 to TRBJ2-3, with TRBD2 matching over 8 bases. Germline lookup yields CDR1 SQVTM and CDR2 ANQGSEA. This CDR3 is built from 14 residues. The CDR3 loop is CSLGGGRGTDTQYF. The CDR3 nucleotides read TGCAGTTTGGGCGGGGGGAGAGGGACAGATACGCAGTATTTT.

The V gene is TRBV18, the J gene TRBJ2-5, with D possibly being TRBD1 (6 bases). CDR3 length: 13 residues. The germline gives CDR1 KGHSH, CDR2 LQKENI. Between the trimmed V and J ends, which lost 5 bases and 3 bases, there was a span of 10 bases. CDR3: CASSSGTKETQYF. The CDR3 coding sequence is TGTGCCAGCTCATCCGGGACAAAAGAGACCCAGTACTTC.

The gene calls are TRBV3-1 (or the pseudogene TRBV3-2) and TRBJ1-2, with TRBD1 matching over 7 bases. Trimming removed 3 bases from V and 8 bases from J; junction bases left unmatched: 6. The CDR3 runs 13 residues. Germline V gene lookup returns CDR1 LGHDT and CDR2 YNNKEL (reference sequence). The CDR3 sequence: CASSHNRGSGYTF. The CDR3 nucleotides read TGTGCCAGCAGCCATAACAGGGGATCCGGCTACACCTTC.

Notes on this clone: One junction end disagrees with the germline gene, perhaps due to a read error. V gene TRBV29-1 combines with J gene TRBJ2-5; 8 bases agree with TRBD2. Germline-derived CDR1 and CDR2 are SQVTM and ANQGSEA. CDR3 length equals 13 residues. DNA for the CDR3: TGCAGCGTTGGACGACTAGCGTCTCGGATAAAGGACTTC. Translation gives CSVGRLASRIKDF.

This clone was recorded once. The chain carries TRBV7-8 and TRBJ2-7; 10 bases are shared with TRBD1. The germline V gene has CDR1 SGHVS and CDR2 FQNEAQ. The CDR3 totals 17 residues. Trimming took 5 bases from V and 1 from J; bases not matched to a gene: 11. CDR3 nucleotides: TGTGCCAGCAGCCCGGGGGGGGGACAGGGGCCTTCCTACGAGCAGTACTTC. This sequence encodes CASSPGGGQGPSYEQYF.

This clone came up a few times. This rearrangement joins TRBV7-9 to TRBJ2-7; D possibly corresponds to TRBD1 (6 bases). Germline loops: CDR1 SEHNR, CDR2 FQNEAQ (reference sequence). This CDR3 has 16 amino acids. V gave up 5 bases and J gave up 1 base, with 18 bases separating them. The CDR3 nucleotides read TGTGCCAGCAGCGCATCCCAGGGGCGACCTTCCTACGAGCAGTACTTC. Translating it yields CASSASQGRPSYEQYF.